This TCR beta chain was identified in a study of blood T cell repertoires in COVID-19. The V gene's germline CDR1 is SGDLS and CDR2 YYNGEE. The ends lost 4 bases at V and 4 bases at J; junction bases unmatched: 14. This CDR3 is built from 17 residues. Generated by immunoSEQ multiplex PCR, the TCRdb table keeps only in-frame clones and is missing some. This table holds 300,000 to 350,000 clones, around nine tenths found once. Sequences were obtained from peripheral blood. The receptor comes from a woman aged 55-75 years with COVID-19, enrolled during active disease. The genes are TRBV9 and TRBJ2-1; TRBD2 agrees at 7 bases. The CDR3 sequence is CASSPQPGQGLYNEQFF. Written as DNA, the CDR3 is TGTGCCAGCAGCCCCCAACCGGGGCAGGGACTATACAATGAGCAGTTCTTC.